The clone carrying this TCR beta chain came up many times. The antigen is not known. The data belong to a study of neurological immune-mediated disorders. Study-level results: Neither clinical nor MRI features showed any association with the multiple sclerosis repertoire cluster, and the authors stated that larger cohorts are needed. There were no CDR3 amino acid sequences shared by expanded clones across subjects, a result suggesting private repertoires in all groups. Multiple sclerosis, the disease with the least TCR clonal expansion, fell below healthy controls, whereas HTLV-1-associated myelopathy showed the most.

V was trimmed by 4 bases and J by 7 bases, leaving 5 bases between them. The CDR3 loop spans 12 amino acids. Germline CDR1 SEHNR, CDR2 FQNEAQ (reference sequence). MiXCR, run by TCRdb on the 5' RACE reads, gives a single entry per CDR3 protein. The table includes approximately 65,000 distinct CDR3 sequences, roughly 4.9% detected once. The chain is built from TRBV7-9 and TRBJ1-6, with D hard to call. The clonotype was recovered from a human donor with multiple sclerosis. The donor label of this sample is uncertain. Sequences were obtained from PBMCs. DNA of the CDR3: TGTGCCAGCAGCTCGGAGAATTCACCCCTCCACTTT. Its translation: CASSSENSPLHF.